The 32 T cell receptor beta chains below all came from one sample that was sequenced in a study of T cells in Graves' hyperthyroidism and ophthalmopathy. Amplification yielded TCR beta CDR3 regions, with RNA transcripts as the source. Researchers ran a first-round RT-PCR on the TCR CDR3 using the HTBI primer set. TCRdb independently ran MiXCR on the multiplex PCR reads; one entry per CDR3 protein. The sample has about 570,000 distinct CDR3 sequences, roughly 50% seen once. Sequencing input: peripheral blood or thyroid tissue (not recorded which). All receptors come from an adult woman with Graves' disease, either hyperthyroidism or ophthalmopathy (not recorded which).

The chain joins TRBV24-1 to TRBJ2-2; D may be TRBD2 (5 bases). Looked up from germline, CDR1 is KGHDR and CDR2 is SFDVKD. Trimming shortened V by 6 bases and J by 0 bases, and 10 bases separated the two germline ends. The CDR3 is 15 residues long. This CDR3 is CATSHPGSNTGELFF. The CDR3 nucleotides read TGTGCCACCAGTCACCCGGGGTCGAACACCGGGGAGCTGTTTTTT.

This clonotype was recorded at least ten times. The gene calls are TRBV14 and TRBJ1-2; a possible D gene is TRBD1 (6 bases). Trimming took off 1 base at V and 2 bases at J, with 17 bases between the two ends. Germline V gene lookup returns CDR1 SGHDN and CDR2 FVKESK. The CDR3 length is 17 residues. CDR3 in DNA: TGTGCCAGCAGCCAAGTTGACGGGGGCCTTTTCAACTATGGCTACACCTTC. This encodes CASSQVDGGLFNYGYTF. Looking up the rest from reference TRBV14 and TRBJ1-2 gives the full variable domain: EAGVTQFPSHSVIEKGQTVTLRCDPISGHDNLYWYRRVMGKEIKFLLHFVKESKQDESGMPNNRFLAERTGGTYSTLKVQPAELEDSGVYFCASSQVDGGLFNYGYTFGSGTRLTVV.

This clonotype was seen repeatedly, ten times or more. The chain employs TRBV9 and TRBJ1-1, with 7 bases lining up with TRBD1. The CDR3 is 15 residues long. Germline assignment: CDR1 SGDLS and CDR2 YYNGEE. The V segment lost 2 bases and the J segment 0 bases; nucleotides outside the gene matches: 4. The CDR3 coding sequence is TGTGCCAGCAGCGTTCAGGGACAGATGAACACTGAAGCTTTCTTT. This gives the protein CASSVQGQMNTEAFF.

This sequence joins TRBV29-1 and TRBJ2-7; 7 nucleotides match TRBD1. The V gene end was trimmed by 0 bases and the J gene end by 6 bases; junction bases not matched to a gene: 8. This CDR3 has 14 residues. Looked up from germline, CDR1 is SQVTM and CDR2 is ANQGSEA. CDR3 DNA sequence: TGCAGCGTTGAAGATGGGCAGGGGGTATCCGAGCAGTACTTC. It specifies CSVEDGQGVSEQYF.

V and J are TRBV29-1 and TRBJ1-3; D uncertain. Trimming removed 6 bases at V and 0 bases at J, with 9 bases between. The CDR3 has 13 residues. Germline-derived CDR1 and CDR2 are SQVTM and ANQGSEA. CDR3 bases: TGCAGCGTATTATCGAGCTCTGGAAACACCATATATTTT. Translating it yields CSVLSSSGNTIYF. The full variable domain, rest sourced from reference TRBV29-1 and TRBJ1-3, is SAVISQKPSRDICQRGTSLTIQCQVDSQVTMMFWYRQQPGQSLTLIATANQGSEATYESGFVIDKFPISRPNLTFSTLTVSNMSPEDSSIYLCSVLSSSGNTIYFGEGSWLTVV.

This clonotype was picked up many times. This chain uses TRBV7-8 with TRBJ1-6; D is unresolved. CDR1 and CDR2 (germline): SGHVS, FQNEAQ. There are 17 residues in the CDR3. V was cut by 5 bases and J by 7 bases, with 21 bases left in between. The CDR3 loop is CASSRTRGSLTNSPLHF. Written as DNA, the CDR3 is TGTGCCAGCAGCAGAACCAGAGGCTCTCTTACCAATTCACCCCTCCACTTT.

This clonotype has a count of ten or more. This chain uses TRBV6-5 with TRBJ1-2; D remains unclear. Trimming took 8 bases from V and 0 from J, leaving 13 bases between them. The CDR3 sequence is 14 residues long. Germline V gene data show CDR1 as MNHEY and CDR2 as SVGAGI. CDR3 sequence: CASGPPRTNYGYTF. CDR3 coding DNA: TGTGCCAGCGGGCCCCCACGAACTAACTATGGCTACACCTTC.

This clonotype was seen many times. This chain joins TRBV7-9 and TRBJ2-2; either TRBD1 or TRBD2 may fit D (6 bases each). The CDR3 length is 16 residues. V lost 5 bases and J lost 0, with 13 bases in between. CDR1 SEHNR and CDR2 FQNEAQ come from the germline V gene (reference sequence). This chain's CDR3 is CASSPFGGSNTGELFF. CDR3 sequence (DNA): TGTGCCAGCAGCCCGTTCGGGGGCTCGAACACCGGGGAGCTGTTTTTT.

This clonotype was seen only once. This chain links TRBV7-3 with TRBJ2-5, with 7 bases that match TRBD1. V trimming: 4 bases; J trimming: 4 bases; junction bases outside the gene matches: 9. CDR1 and CDR2 from the germline V gene are SGHTA and FQGTGA. This CDR3 has 15 residues. This CDR3 is CASSSRQGGTETQYF. The CDR3 nucleotides read TGTGCCAGCAGCTCACGACAGGGCGGTACAGAGACCCAGTACTTC.

This chain uses TRBV7-9 with TRBJ2-1, with unresolved D. Per the germline V gene, CDR1 is SEHNR and CDR2 is FQNEAQ (reference sequence). There are 16 residues in the CDR3. Trimming shortened V by 4 bases and J by 3 bases, and 16 bases separated the two germline ends. CDR3 sequence reads: CASSSRIVGNYNEQFF. Written as DNA, the CDR3 is TGTGCCAGCAGCTCCCGCATAGTGGGCAACTACAATGAGCAGTTCTTC.

As to this clonotype: An end of the junction does not agree with germline; a read error may underlie this. The chain is built from TRBV7-9 and TRBJ2-5; 7 bases map to TRBD1. The CDR3 contains 13 residues. CDR1 and CDR2 (germline): SEHNR, FQNEAQ (reference sequence). CDR3: CVSSLGTEETQYF. The DNA for the CDR3 is TGTGTCAGCAGTTTAGGGACAGAAGAGACCCAGTACTTC.

This clonotype was seen ten or more times. CDR3 in amino acids: CSASGLAVLGEQYF. The DNA of the CDR3 is TGCAGTGCCTCGGGACTAGCGGTCCTCGGGGAGCAGTACTTC. The chain has TRBV20-1 and TRBJ2-7, with 11 bases fitting TRBD2. Germline values: CDR1 DFQATT, CDR2 SNEGSKA (reference sequence). V gave up 6 bases and J gave up 7 bases; unmatched junction bases: 11. The CDR3 sequence is 14 residues long.

This clonotype was seen ten or more times. CDR3 protein: CSAPRGLAGGGGEYF. CDR3 bases: TGCAGTGCTCCCCGAGGACTAGCGGGAGGAGGAGGGGAGTACTTC. V is TRBV20-1 and J is TRBJ2-7; 14 positions match TRBD2. There are 15 residues in the CDR3. Germline V gives CDR1 DFQATT, CDR2 SNEGSKA (reference sequence). Losses at the gene ends were 5 bases for V and 11 bases for J; bases not matched to a gene: 14.

The chain carries TRBV24-1 and TRBJ1-5, with D hard to call. Trimming pared 5 bases from V and 6 bases from J, leaving 4 bases between. The CDR3 is 11 residues long. Looked up from germline, CDR1 is KGHDR and CDR2 is SFDVKD. The CDR3, as DNA: TGTGCCACCAGTGTGTTTCAGCCCCAGCATTTT. Its translation is CATSVFQPQHF.

In this sample, this clonotype turned up many times. The CDR3 nucleotides read TGTGCCAGCAGCTTAGAGGGTAGCAACTATGGCTACACCTTC. Encoded protein: CASSLEGSNYGYTF. The chain combines TRBV7-6 with TRBJ1-2; D not resolved. The CDR3 runs to 14 residues. Germline CDR1 is SGHVS and CDR2 is FNYEAQ. V was trimmed by 1 base and J by 2 bases, leaving 8 bases between them.

This clonotype was seen more than once but under ten times. The chain links TRBV7-9 to TRBJ1-2; TRBD1 matches at 10 bases. The CDR3 consists of 17 residues. The germline V gene encodes CDR1 SEHNR and CDR2 FQNEAQ (reference sequence). V lost 2 bases, J lost 2 bases, and 8 bases stayed unmatched. CDR3 nucleotides: TGTGCCAGCAGCTTAACACCGGGACAGGGGCTAAACTATGGCTACACCTTC. Protein sequence: CASSLTPGQGLNYGYTF.

This clonotype was seen ten or more times. The chain employs TRBV5-6 and TRBJ1-2, with D tentatively TRBD1 (6 bases). The length of the CDR3 is 15 residues. Germline CDR1 is SGHDT and CDR2 is YYEEEE. Trimming cost V 0 bases and J 4 bases, with 13 bases left between them. DNA for the CDR3: TGTGCCAGCAGCTTGGCCGAAGCACAGGGCTATGGCTACACCTTC. It yields the protein CASSLAEAQGYGYTF.

The V gene is TRBV7-9, the J gene TRBJ2-5; TRBD2 aligns across 8 bases. The V segment lost 4 bases and the J segment 5 bases; nucleotides outside the gene matches: 12. This CDR3 has 16 amino acids. Germline lookup yields CDR1 SEHNR and CDR2 FQNEAQ (reference sequence). Here the CDR3 reads CASSSAAAGARETQYF. CDR3 DNA: TGTGCCAGCAGCTCCGCAGCAGCGGGGGCACGGGAGACCCAGTACTTC.

As concerns this clonotype: An end of the junction differs from the germline gene, which may be a read error. V and J are TRBV10-3 and TRBJ1-2; no definite D call. Per the germline V gene, CDR1 is ENHRY and CDR2 is SYGVKD. This CDR3 region has 13 residues. The CDR3 spells CASSDSTNYGYTF. The CDR3, as DNA: TGTGCCAGCAGTGACTCGACTAACTATGGCTACACCTTC.

This sequence joins TRBV20-1 and TRBJ1-5, with a weak D call TRBD1 (5 bases). V was shortened by 1 base and J by 4 bases, with 11 bases between the two germline ends. This CDR3 has 14 amino acids. Germline CDR1 DFQATT, CDR2 SNEGSKA (reference sequence). CDR3: CSARVWAGNQPQHF. CDR3 DNA sequence: TGCAGTGCTAGAGTTTGGGCAGGGAATCAGCCCCAGCATTTT.

The V and J genes are TRBV6-5 and TRBJ2-5; D may be TRBD1 or TRBD2 (5 bases each). V gave up 5 bases and J gave up 5 bases, with 18 bases separating them. Germline V gives CDR1 MNHEY, CDR2 SVGAGI. The length of the CDR3 is 15 residues. The CDR3 DNA sequence: TGTGCCAGCAGTCCAACTTGGGGGACGATGGAGACCCAGTACTTC. Amino acids: CASSPTWGTMETQYF.

This clonotype showed up just a few times. The chain employs TRBV29-1 and TRBJ1-1; tentatively, D is TRBD1 (5 bases). CDR3 length: 11 residues. Germline CDR1 reads SQVTM; CDR2 reads ANQGSEA. V dropped 8 bases and J dropped 4 bases, with 11 bases sitting between them. The CDR3 protein is CSLRQGTEAFF. CDR3 sequence (DNA): TGCAGCTTGCGGCAGGGCACTGAAGCTTTCTTT.

This chain joins TRBV9 and TRBJ2-2; D is perhaps TRBD2 (5 bases). Trimming stripped 7 bases from V and 6 bases from J, with 7 bases between. The CDR3 runs 11 residues. Germline assignment: CDR1 SGDLS and CDR2 YYNGEE. CDR3 protein: CASGESGELFF. The CDR3 region has the DNA TGTGCCAGCGGGGAGTCCGGGGAGCTGTTTTTT.

This clonotype was detected a few times. The chain combines TRBV5-1 with TRBJ1-1; possible D gene TRBD1, 5 bases. This CDR3 spans 15 amino acids. Trimming took off 1 base at V and 2 bases at J, with 12 bases between the two ends. Germline V gives CDR1 SGHRS, CDR2 YFSETQ. The CDR3: CASSLIGQLNTEAFF. In DNA form, the CDR3 reads TGCGCCAGCAGCTTGATCGGACAACTTAACACTGAAGCTTTCTTT.

Ten or more counts support this clonotype. J is TRBJ2-7 and V is TRBV24-1; TRBD1 aligns across 8 bases. This CDR3 is built from 14 residues. V lost 2 bases and J lost 6; bases outside the gene matches: 5. In germline, CDR1 is KGHDR, CDR2 SFDVKD. The CDR3 region has the DNA TGTGCCACCAGTGATTCGGACAGGGCGCGCGAGCAGTACTTC. Translating gives CATSDSDRAREQYF.

This clonotype came up many times. CDR3 nucleotide sequence: TGTGCCAGCAGCTTAGATTTCGGACAGGGGGCCGGGGAGCTGTTTTTT. Protein product: CASSLDFGQGAGELFF. This sequence joins TRBV7-9 and TRBJ2-2; 10 positions agree with TRBD1. V shed 1 base, J shed 6 bases, and the junction held 5 bases outside the gene matches. The CDR3 is 16 residues long. Germline assignment: CDR1 SEHNR and CDR2 FQNEAQ (reference sequence).

The sample holds a few counts of this clonotype. The chain combines TRBV3-1 with TRBJ1-5; D not resolved. From germline, CDR1 is LGHDT and CDR2 YNNKEL (reference sequence). The CDR3 contains 17 residues. Trimming took 2 bases from V and 0 from J, leaving 14 bases between them. CDR3 protein: CASSQSGVPLSNQPQHF. The CDR3 nucleotides are TGTGCCAGCAGCCAATCAGGAGTGCCCCTTAGCAATCAGCCCCAGCATTTT.

The chain links TRBV19 to TRBJ1-5, with D tentatively TRBD1 (5 bases). The CDR3 has 14 amino acids. The V gene lost 6 bases and the J gene lost 2 bases, with 11 bases spanning the gap. CDR1 and CDR2 (germline): LNHDA, SQIVND (reference sequence). CDR3 residues: CASSYLTGNQPQHF. The CDR3 DNA is TGTGCCAGTAGCTACCTGACAGGCAATCAGCCCCAGCATTTT.

This clonotype was recorded many times. The V gene is TRBV3-1, the J gene TRBJ1-2; 7 positions agree with TRBD1. The V gene end was trimmed by 4 bases and the J gene end by 8 bases; junction bases not matched to a gene: 7. CDR3 length: 13 residues. The V gene's germline CDR1 is LGHDT and CDR2 YNNKEL (reference sequence). The CDR3 spells CASSLGTVGGYTF. The DNA of the CDR3 is TGTGCCAGCAGCCTCGGGACAGTTGGCGGCTACACCTTC.

Turning to this clonotype: A much larger clonotype is one base distant, so this may be a read error. This chain joins TRBV20-1 and TRBJ2-7, with 14 positions matching TRBD2. The CDR3 length is 14 residues. CDR1 and CDR2 (germline): DFQATT, SNEGSKA (reference sequence). The CDR3 loop is CSALGLAGVYERYF. The CDR3 region has the DNA TGCAGTGCTTTGGGACTAGCGGGAGTGTACGAGCGGTACTTC.

Points on this clonotype: No conserved phenylalanine or tryptophan ends this CDR3, so it is likely a read error. The J gene is TRBJ2-7, the V gene TRBV6-1; no clear D. V was pared by 1 base and J by 2 bases, with 9 bases between. The CDR3 runs 14 residues. Germline V gene lookup returns CDR1 MNHNS and CDR2 SASEGT. The CDR3: CASSEVGTTYEQYL. The CDR3 DNA reads as TGTGCCAGCAGTGAAGTGGGCACAACCTACGAGCAGTACCTC.

Concerning this clonotype: The CDR3 carries no conserved terminal phenylalanine or tryptophan, so it likely arises from a read error. It is unclear where the CDR3 begins or ends on the DNA, so no DNA is shown, and the CDR3 is as TCRdb lists it. The V and J genes are TRBV7-9 and TRBJ1-3. Germline values: CDR1 SEHNR, CDR2 FQNEAQ (reference sequence). The CDR3 spans 8 residues, counting both ends. CDR3 protein: CASSRVYL.